These T cell receptor beta chains were read from a single sample in a study of CD8 T cells in Susac syndrome. TCRdb called the immunoSEQ multiplex PCR reads again in MiXCR, with one record for every CDR3 protein. Of 180,000 or so distinct CDR3 sequences listed, about 95% are singletons. Sequenced input: CD4+ T cells from PBMCs. These receptors were taken from a human donor with Susac syndrome. Each CDR3 is given with its conserved first and last residue. The order of the fields is V gene, D gene, clone size, J gene, CDR3 length, CDR3 DNA, CDR3 protein. D genes are given only for firm matches. Clone sizes are given selectively: once, few, many, or a class where the clone is expanded.

TRBV20-1	-	-	TRBJ2-3	13	TGCAGTGCCAATGGAGGACAGACAGATACGCAGTATTTT	CSANGGQTDTQYF
TRBV6-1	-	-	TRBJ2-2	14	TGTGCCGGAGGCCTCACCAAGAACACCGGGGAGCTGTTTTTT	CAGGLTKNTGELFF
TRBV2	TRBD2	-	TRBJ2-5	15	TGTGCCAGCAGTGGAGTGCGGGGGGGCCAAGAGACCCAGTACTTC	CASSGVRGGQETQYF
TRBV19	-	-	TRBJ2-1	15	TGTGCCAGTACCACGATGGAGGGCCTCAGTCGTGAGCAGTTCTTC	CASTTMEGLSREQFF
TRBV2	-	-	TRBJ2-2	16	TGTGCCAGCGACCTAAGGGACATAACGAACACCGGGGAGCTGTTTTTT	CASDLRDITNTGELFF
TRBV20-1	-	-	TRBJ1-1	14	TGCAGTGCTAGACGAAGAGAGCGAAAGGCTGAAGCTTTCTTT	CSARRRERKAEAFF
TRBV18	TRBD1	-	TRBJ2-7	13	TGTGCCAGCTCACCGCTGACAGGGCCCGAGCAGTACTTC	CASSPLTGPEQYF
TRBV4-3	-	-	TRBJ2-2	16	TGCGCCAGCAGCCAGGAGTGGGACGACGGGAACGGGGAGCTGTTTTTT	CASSQEWDDGNGELFF
TRBV4-3	TRBD2	-	TRBJ2-1	21	TGCGCCAGCAGCCAAGAAAATCGTGATAGCGGGAGATATTTGTCCTACAATGAGCAGTTCTTC	CASSQENRDSGRYLSYNEQFF
TRBV7-3	-	-	TRBJ2-5	16	TGTGCCAGCAGCCCAAGGGGAGGGGGGGGCCAAGAGACCCAGTACTTC	CASSPRGGGGQETQYF
TRBV29-1	-	-	TRBJ2-7	14	TGCAGCGTTGATTATACTTACCGCCCCTACGAGCAGTACTTC	CSVDYTYRPYEQYF
TRBV29-1	-	-	TRBJ2-3	14	TGCAGCGTTGTGGCCCCGGGGCACACAGATACGCAGTATTTT	CSVVAPGHTDTQYF
TRBV7-3	-	-	TRBJ2-3	13	TGTGCCAGCAGCTTAAACGTGGGGGATACGCAGTATTTT	CASSLNVGDTQYF
TRBV15	-	-	TRBJ1-5	17	TGTGCCACCAGCAGAGCCTTTAACGTAGGAGCGTATCAGCCCCAGCATTTT	CATSRAFNVGAYQPQHF
TRBV20-1	TRBD2	once	TRBJ2-3	19	TGCAGTGCTATCCCGCCGGGACTAGCGGGAAGGGGGATATCAGATACGCAGTATTTT	CSAIPPGLAGRGISDTQYF
TRBV4-1	TRBD2	-	TRBJ2-2	16	TGCGCCAGCAGCCAAGGGAGCGGGACCAACACCGGGGAGCTGTTTTTT	CASSQGSGTNTGELFF
TRBV13	-	-	TRBJ1-2	15	TGTGCCAGCAGCTCCCGCGATGTCGGTGTCTATGGCTACACCTTC	CASSSRDVGVYGYTF
TRBV18	-	-	TRBJ2-7	14	TGTGCCAGCTCACGGAACCATAGAACCTACGAGCAGTACTTC	CASSRNHRTYEQYF
TRBV18	-	-	TRBJ2-7	12	TGTGCCAGCTCACCAGGGATCAACGAGCAGTACTTC	CASSPGINEQYF
TRBV20-1	-	-	TRBJ2-3	15	TGCAGTGCTAGAGTACAGCGGCGGGGCACAGATACGCAGTATTTT	CSARVQRRGTDTQYF
TRBV20-1	-	-	TRBJ1-2	13	TGCAGTGCTAGAGAGGACAGTTACTATGGCTACACCTTC	CSAREDSYYGYTF
TRBV9	TRBD2	-	TRBJ2-1	15	TGTGCCAGCAGCTCTGGACTAGCTACCTACAATGAGCAGTTCTTC	CASSSGLATYNEQFF
TRBV7-6	TRBD1	-	TRBJ2-6	18	TGTGCCAGCAGCGCCCTCGGGACAGGGGGCGCTGGGGCCAACGTCCTGACTTTC	CASSALGTGGAGANVLTF
TRBV5-1	TRBD2	-	TRBJ2-1	15	TGCGCCAGCAGCTTGTCCCCTAGCGGGAACAATGAGCAGTTCTTC	CASSLSPSGNNEQFF
TRBV6-2/TRBV6-3	-	-	TRBJ1-4	14	TGTGCCAGCAGTCGCGGCCCTCTGGATGAAAAACTGTTTTTT	CASSRGPLDEKLFF
TRBV4-2	-	-	TRBJ2-5	17	TGTGCCAGCAGCCAAGGTCCGACAGGGAGGTCCCAAGAGACCCAGTACTTC	CASSQGPTGRSQETQYF
TRBV28	TRBD2	-	TRBJ2-7	15	TGTGCCAGCAGTTTACTAGCGGGAGGGCCTAGCGAGCAGTACTTC	CASSLLAGGPSEQYF
TRBV15	TRBD2	-	TRBJ2-3	18	TGTGCCACCAGCACCTCCCACCTCCTAGCGGGGCAGGCAGATACGCAGTATTTT	CATSTSHLLAGQADTQYF
TRBV18	-	-	TRBJ1-4	15	TGTGCCAGCTCACCATTAGGGCCAACTAATGAAAAACTGTTTTTT	CASSPLGPTNEKLFF
TRBV14	-	-	TRBJ2-3	12	TGTGCCAGCAGCCAATTGGGGGGCCGGCAGTATTTT	CASSQLGGRQYF
TRBV29-1	-	-	TRBJ2-4	12	TGCAGCGTTGATGTGGGGACGAACATTCAGTACTTC	CSVDVGTNIQYF
TRBV12-3/TRBV12-4	-	-	TRBJ1-5	16	TGTGCCAGCAGTACAGCCTTGGCAGTTAGCAATCAGCCCCAGCATTTT	CASSTALAVSNQPQHF
TRBV5-1	TRBD2	-	TRBJ2-5	15	TGCGCCAGCAGCTTGGGTACAGCCGGGGGGGAGACCCAGTACTTC	CASSLGTAGGETQYF
TRBV27	-	-	TRBJ2-7	11	TGTGCCAGCAGTTCTAACACCGAGCAGTACTTC	CASSSNTEQYF
TRBV5-1	TRBD1	-	TRBJ1-2	14	TGCGCCAGCAGCTTACCGGGACAGGGCTATGGCTACACCTTC	CASSLPGQGYGYTF
TRBV23-1	-	-	TRBJ1-3	15	TGCGCCAGCAGTCAAAGGGGTCGAAGGGTGGACACCATATATTTT	CASSQRGRRVDTIYF
TRBV10-3	TRBD2	-	TRBJ2-3	18	TGTGCCATCAGTACGGGGCTAGCGGGTGACCCTAGCACAGATACGCAGTATTTT	CAISTGLAGDPSTDTQYF